The 28 T cell receptor beta chains given below trace back to one sample, sequenced in a study of vaccination and CD4 T cells after COVID-19. Indicated treatment: roughly 11-day PBMC culture with coronavirus spike peptide pools or control peptides (ViraFEST assay). The Oncomine TCR Beta short-read assay generated sequence data from the DNA of cultured CD4+ T cells. MiXCR, run by TCRdb on the PCR reads, gives a single entry per CDR3 protein. The sample carries about 19,000 distinct CDR3 sequences, roughly 52% recorded once. The antigens these receptors bind are not known. The sequencing sample was made of CD4+ T cells from blood, cultured in vitro. The receptor set was obtained from a human donor who had recovered from COVID-19.

In this sample, this clonotype turned up a few times. V and J are TRBV19 and TRBJ1-6; 10 positions agree with TRBD1. Unmatched junction bases numbered 1, after V lost 3 bases and J lost 8 bases. CDR3 length: 14 residues. Germline V gives CDR1 LNHDA, CDR2 SQIVND (reference sequence). In DNA form, the CDR3 reads TGTGCCAGTAGTATGGGGACAGGGGATTCACCCCTCCACTTT. Its translation is CASSMGTGDSPLHF. Using reference TRBV19 and TRBJ1-6 for the parts outside the CDR3, the full variable domain is DGGITQSPKYLFRKEGQNVTLSCEQNLNHDAMYWYRQDPGQGLRLIYYSQIVNDFQKGDIAEGYSVSREKKESFPLTVTSAQKNPTAFYLCASSMGTGDSPLHFGNGTRLTVT.

V and J are TRBV7-9 and TRBJ1-5; TRBD1 might be the D (5 bases). Germline V CDR1 and CDR2: SEHNR, FQNEAQ (reference sequence). Trimming shortened V by 4 bases and J by 4 bases, and 11 bases separated the two germline ends. The CDR3 loop spans 14 amino acids. CDR3 DNA: TGTGCCAGCAGCTGGGGGGGAGGGAATCAGCCCCAGCATTTT. Translated: CASSWGGGNQPQHF.

The chain employs TRBV5-8 and TRBJ1-5, with D unresolved. Germline CDR1 and CDR2: SGHTS and YDEGEE. Between the trimmed V and J ends, which lost 1 base and 5 bases, there was a span of 7 bases. The CDR3 length is 13 residues. The CDR3 coding sequence is TGTGCCAGCAGCTTGAGACCGCATCAGCCCCAGCATTTT. Residues: CASSLRPHQPQHF.

CDR3 DNA sequence: TGTGCCAGCAGCTTAGGGGACAGGGGGGCTGAAAAACTGTTTTTT. Translating gives CASSLGDRGAEKLFF. The J gene is TRBJ1-4, the V gene TRBV7-9; 11 bases fit TRBD1. Germline CDR1 is SEHNR and CDR2 is FQNEAQ (reference sequence). The V and J ends lost 1 base and 7 bases, in that order; junction bases with no gene match: 2. The CDR3 extends over 15 amino acids.

This clonotype was detected only a few times. The V call is TRBV20-1, the J call TRBJ2-7, with 9 bases lining up with TRBD1. The germline V gene has CDR1 DFQATT and CDR2 SNEGSKA (reference sequence). This CDR3 comprises 14 residues. The J segment lost 4 bases and the V segment lost 5 bases, leaving 9 bases of the junction unmatched. Written as DNA, the CDR3 is TGCAGTGCTTTGGGGGACAGGGATTTTTACGAGCAGTACTTC. As protein: CSALGDRDFYEQYF.

The chain uses TRBV27 and TRBJ2-5; TRBD2 agrees at 10 bases. The junction had 8 bases not matched to a gene; V was cut back by 3 bases and J by 4 bases. This CDR3 is built from 16 residues. Germline CDR1 and CDR2: MNHEY and SMNVEV (reference sequence). CDR3 residues: CASSLLSSGGRETQYF. DNA of the CDR3: TGTGCCAGCAGTTTGCTTTCTAGCGGGGGTAGAGAGACCCAGTACTTC.

The gene calls are TRBV9 and TRBJ1-2; D may be TRBD1 (6 bases). V shed 0 bases and J shed 4 bases, with 13 bases lying between them. The CDR3 runs 15 residues. Germline lookup yields CDR1 SGDLS and CDR2 YYNGEE. The CDR3 DNA sequence: TGTGCCAGCAGCGTAGCCCTACAGGGTGGCTATGGCTACACCTTC. Protein product: CASSVALQGGYGYTF. Full variable domain (remainder filled in from reference TRBV9 and TRBJ1-2): DSGVTQTPKHLITATGQRVTLRCSPRSGDLSVYWYQQSLDQGLQFLIQYYNGEERAKGNILERFSAQQFPDLHSELNLSSLELGDSALYFCASSVALQGGYGYTFGSGTRLTVV.

This clonotype was seen a few times. The V call is TRBV7-9, the J call TRBJ1-4; D possibly corresponds to TRBD1 (6 bases). The CDR3 spans 14 residues. Trimming stripped 3 bases from V and 4 bases from J, with 9 bases between. Germline values: CDR1 SEHNR, CDR2 FQNEAQ (reference sequence). This CDR3 reads CASSLRTDNEKLFF. The DNA for the CDR3 is TGTGCCAGCAGCTTGAGGACAGATAATGAAAAACTGTTTTTT.

The chain employs TRBV7-2 and TRBJ2-1; D is uncertain. The CDR3 is 14 residues long. Trimming pared 5 bases from V and 12 bases from J, leaving 20 bases between. Germline-derived CDR1 and CDR2 are SGHTA and FQGNSA. The CDR3 region has the DNA TGTGCCAGCAGCCGCCCCAACAGCGCCCTTGGGCAGTTCTTC. Amino acid sequence: CASSRPNSALGQFF.

The J gene is TRBJ1-5, the V gene TRBV9; D might be TRBD1 (5 bases). V was pared by 4 bases and J by 4 bases, with 15 bases between. This CDR3 has 15 amino acids. Germline V gene data show CDR1 as SGDLS and CDR2 as YYNGEE. The CDR3 region is CASSSGQGGNQPQHF. The CDR3 nucleotides read TGTGCCAGCAGCTCAGGCCAGGGAGGTAATCAGCCCCAGCATTTT.

The chain employs TRBV7-9 and TRBJ2-3, with 9 positions matching TRBD1. The CDR3 contains 16 residues. V lost 2 bases to trimming and J lost 4 bases; unmatched junction nucleotides: 7. Germline-derived CDR1 and CDR2 are SEHNR and FQNEAQ (reference sequence). The CDR3 loop reads CASSLTGTGLPDTQYF. The CDR3 region has the DNA TGTGCCAGCAGCTTAACCGGGACAGGGCTACCAGATACGCAGTATTTT.

This clonotype came up a few times. The chain recombines TRBV2 with TRBJ2-1, with 11 bases fitting TRBD2. V was clipped by 7 bases and J by 6 bases; unmatched bases: 11. CDR1 SNHLY and CDR2 FYNNEI come from the germline V gene. The CDR3 loop spans 16 amino acids. Here the CDR3 reads CASISTRTSGFNEQFF. The CDR3 DNA is TGTGCCAGCATCTCAACCCGGACTAGCGGGTTCAATGAGCAGTTCTTC.

This clonotype appeared a few times. V is TRBV7-2 and J is TRBJ1-5; weak D call: TRBD1 (5 bases). V dropped 4 bases and J dropped 6 bases, with 16 bases sitting between them. This CDR3 region has 15 residues. Germline-derived CDR1 and CDR2 are SGHTA and FQGNSA. CDR3 bases: TGTGCCAGCAGCTCCCGGACGGGGCAGGGTCAGCCCCAGCATTTT. Translating gives CASSSRTGQGQPQHF.

J is TRBJ2-5 and V is TRBV7-2; 7 bases line up with TRBD1. CDR1 SGHTA and CDR2 FQGNSA come from the germline V gene. Trimming removed 5 bases from V and 5 bases from J; junction bases left unmatched: 8. The CDR3 is 14 amino acids. The CDR3 sequence is CASSPQGGWETQYF. The CDR3 nucleotides are TGTGCCAGCAGCCCCCAAGGGGGCTGGGAGACCCAGTACTTC.

This chain uses TRBV20-1 with TRBJ1-2, with D tentatively TRBD1 (5 bases). CDR1 and CDR2 (germline): DFQATT, SNEGSKA (reference sequence). V shed 0 bases and J shed 2 bases, with 13 bases lying between them. The CDR3 runs 15 residues. CDR3 sequence: CSARDPQGGNYGYTF. CDR3 coding DNA: TGCAGTGCTAGAGATCCGCAGGGAGGGAACTATGGCTACACCTTC.

The chain uses TRBV12-3 or TRBV12-4 and TRBJ2-5; the D is unclear. CDR3 length equals 13 residues. V was shortened by 2 bases and J by 7 bases, with 11 bases between the two germline ends. The CDR3 nucleotides are TGTGCCAGCAGTTTAAGCCAAACGGGGACCCAGTACTTC. Translating gives CASSLSQTGTQYF.

The V and J genes are TRBV18 and TRBJ2-7, with TRBD2 identical over 7 bases. Trimming at V came to 3 bases and at J to 5 bases, leaving 7 bases not matched to a gene. Germline CDR1 and CDR2: KGHSH and LQKENI. The CDR3 contains 14 residues. The CDR3, as DNA: TGTGCCAGCTCACCGAGACTAGCCTTAGACGAGCAGTACTTC. Translation: CASSPRLALDEQYF.

This clonotype appeared a few times. J is TRBJ2-7 and V is TRBV2, with no clear D. V was shortened by 2 bases and J by 1 base, with 9 bases between the two germline ends. There are 14 residues in the CDR3. Germline V gene lookup returns CDR1 SNHLY and CDR2 FYNNEI. In DNA form, the CDR3 reads TGTGCCAGCAGTGAAAGTGTGCTTTCCTACGAGCAGTACTTC. Its translation: CASSESVLSYEQYF.

This rearrangement joins TRBV19 to TRBJ2-1; 8 bases map to TRBD2. With 3 bases clipped from V and 7 bases from J, the junction kept 8 bases outside the gene matches. CDR3 length: 15 residues. The germline gives CDR1 LNHDA, CDR2 SQIVND (reference sequence). The CDR3 region has the DNA TGTGCCAGTAGTATGACGAGCGGGAGTAGGAATGAGCAGTTCTTC. It translates to CASSMTSGSRNEQFF. The entire variable domain, with the rest obtained from reference TRBV19 and TRBJ2-1, is as follows: DGGITQSPKYLFRKEGQNVTLSCEQNLNHDAMYWYRQDPGQGLRLIYYSQIVNDFQKGDIAEGYSVSREKKESFPLTVTSAQKNPTAFYLCASSMTSGSRNEQFFGPGTRLTVL.

The chain employs TRBV4-3 and TRBJ2-1; 9 bases fit TRBD2. Germline CDR1 and CDR2: LGHNA and YSLEER. J lost 3 bases, V lost 3 bases, and 6 bases had no gene match. The CDR3 extends over 16 amino acids. In DNA form, the CDR3 reads TGCGCCAGCAGCCAGCGAGCGGGAGGCCTCTACAATGAGCAGTTCTTC. Translating it yields CASSQRAGGLYNEQFF.

This clonotype was detected once. This rearrangement joins TRBV7-9 to TRBJ2-2; TRBD1 is a possible D gene (6 bases). CDR3 length: 14 amino acids. Per germline, CDR1 SEHNR and CDR2 FQNEAQ (reference sequence). Trimming left V 2 bases short and J 4 bases short, with 8 bases between. This CDR3 reads CASSLLGGTGELFF. As DNA, the CDR3 is TGTGCCAGCAGCTTATTAGGGGGCACCGGGGAGCTGTTTTTT.

The chain recombines TRBV19 with TRBJ2-2, with D uncertain. This CDR3 has 15 amino acids. Per germline, CDR1 LNHDA and CDR2 SQIVND (reference sequence). V lost 3 bases and J lost 2, with 10 bases in between. The CDR3 reads CASSILGGNTGELFF. CDR3 in DNA: TGTGCCAGTAGTATTCTTGGCGGTAACACCGGGGAGCTGTTTTTT.

CDR3 protein: CASREGVRGYTF. The DNA for the CDR3 is TGTGCCAGCAGAGAGGGGGTCCGAGGCTACACCTTC. The chain joins TRBV2 to TRBJ1-2, with D possibly TRBD1 on 6 matching bases. CDR1 is SNHLY and CDR2 is FYNNEI in the germline V gene. The CDR3 is 12 residues long. Trimming pared 6 bases from V and 8 bases from J, leaving 13 bases between.

J is TRBJ1-1 and V is TRBV14, with 10 bases matching TRBD1. The CDR3 length is 17 residues. The V gene end was trimmed by 4 bases and the J gene end by 0 bases; junction bases not matched to a gene: 8. Germline-derived CDR1 and CDR2 are SGHDN and FVKESK. DNA of the CDR3: TGTGCCAGCAGCCCTGGGACAGGGGAAGGAATGAACACTGAAGCTTTCTTT. This gives the protein CASSPGTGEGMNTEAFF.

CDR3 nucleotides: TGTGCCAGCAGTTCCAACGGCGAGACCCAGTACTTC. This sequence encodes CASSSNGETQYF. This chain links TRBV6-5 with TRBJ2-5, with D uncertain. This CDR3 is 12 amino acids long. Per germline, CDR1 MNHEY and CDR2 SVGAGI. V was pared by 4 bases and J by 5 bases, with 8 bases between.

This clonotype was recorded a few times. J is TRBJ1-2 and V is TRBV28; the D gene is possibly TRBD1 (6 bases). CDR1 MDHEN and CDR2 SYDVKM come from the germline V gene. The CDR3 consists of 15 residues. V was cut by 3 bases and J by 8 bases, with 19 bases left in between. The CDR3 DNA sequence: TGTGCCAGCAGTTTTACCCCAGGGGCGCGGGGAGGCTACACCTTC. Translation gives CASSFTPGARGGYTF.

This chain uses TRBV20-1 with TRBJ2-1; TRBD1 aligns across 9 bases. V lost 2 bases, J lost 1 base, and 6 bases stayed unmatched. CDR1 and CDR2 from the germline V gene are DFQATT and SNEGSKA (reference sequence). The CDR3 length is 16 residues. In nucleotides, the CDR3 is TGCAGTGCTAGATCGGACAGGGGAAATTCCTACAATGAGCAGTTCTTC. Protein sequence: CSARSDRGNSYNEQFF.

The rearrangement uses TRBV30 and TRBJ1-1; the D gene is possibly TRBD1 (6 bases). This CDR3 region has 13 residues. The germline V and J ends were trimmed by 3 bases and 6 bases, with 14 bases remaining between them. Germline V CDR1 and CDR2: GTSNPN, SVGIG (reference sequence). In DNA, the CDR3 is TGTGCCTGGAGGAAACAGGGAGTCCCTGAAGCTTTCTTT. Translated, it gives CAWRKQGVPEAFF. Using reference TRBV30 and TRBJ1-1 for the parts outside the CDR3, the full variable domain is SQTIHQWPATLVQPVGSPLSLECTVEGTSNPNLYWYRQAAGRGLQLLFYSVGIGQISSEVPQNLSASRPQDRQFILSSKKLLLSDSGFYLCAWRKQGVPEAFFGQGTRLTVV.